A selection of T cell receptor beta chains follows, all from one sample in a study of tumor-infiltrating lymphocytes in primary liver carcinoma. TCRdb re-called the multiplex PCR reads with MiXCR, one entry per CDR3 protein. The sample carries about 30,000 distinct CDR3 sequences, roughly 78% recorded once. Sequencing was performed on liver tumor tissue from sampling region 3. The origin of the receptors is a woman between 25 and 40 years old with primary liver carcinoma and hepatitis B virus infection. The CDR3 runs from the conserved cysteine through the conserved F or W. Fields, in order: clone size, D gene, V gene, J gene, CDR3 DNA, CDR3 protein. The D gene is left open where the match is weak. For some rows the clone size is stated as once, few or many, or as a class when expanded; others skip it.

>NA|NA|TRBV4-3|TRBJ2-3
TGCGCCAGGAGCCAAGAGCGCACAGATACGCATTATTTT
CARSQERTDTHYF
>NA|NA|TRBV28|TRBJ2-7
TGTACCAGCAGTCGCGCCCGGGGGTTAAATGAGCAGTACTTC
CTSSRARGLNEQYF
>medium-sized|NA|TRBV6-2/TRBV6-3|TRBJ2-1
TGTGCCAGCAGTTCAACCGGGGGCTACAATGAGCAGTTCTTC
CASSSTGGYNEQFF
>few|NA|TRBV6-5|TRBJ2-2
TGTGCCAGCAGTCCGCGGACTGGGTTCACACGGGAGCTGTTTTTT
CASSPRTGFTRELFF
>NA|TRBD1|TRBV11-2|TRBJ2-3
TGTACCGGCAGTAGGGACAGAGCGGATACGCAGTATTTT
CTGSRDRADTQYF
>NA|NA|TRBV6-5|TRBJ2-7
TGTGGCAGCAGTTATAAGGACAGCAGCTCCTACAAGCAGTACTTC
CGSSYKDSSSYKQYF
>many|TRBD2|TRBV20-1|TRBJ2-1
TGCAGTGCTAGGCACGTAAAGGCCGGGACTAGCGGACACAATGAGCAGTCCTTC
CSARHVKAGTSGHNEQSF
>NA|NA|TRBV11-3|TRBJ1-2
TGTGCCAGCAGCCCACGACAGGACAAGCGCTATGGCTACACCTTC
CASSPRQDKRYGYTF
>NA|TRBD1|TRBV5-4|TRBJ2-7
TGTACCAGCACCTTCGGGGACAGGTACTCCGAGCAGTACTTC
CTSTFGDRYSEQYF
>many|NA|TRBV11-1|TRBJ2-7
TGTGCCAACAGCTTCGACGGACAGTTCTCCTACGAGCAGTACTTC
CANSFDGQFSYEQYF
>many|NA|TRBV11-3|TRBJ2-1
TGTGCCAGCAGCTTAGGGGGACCATACAATGAGCAGTTCTTC
CASSLGGPYNEQFF
>NA|TRBD1|TRBV6-5|TRBJ1-2
TGTGACAGCAGTTATAACGGACAGGGCGACGGCTACACCTTC
CDSSYNGQGDGYTF
>NA|TRBD1|TRBV6-5|TRBJ2-1
TGTGCCAGCAGTGTGGTACAGGGGGGCACAAATTGGTTCTTC
CASSVVQGGTNWFF
>NA|TRBD2|TRBV4-3|TRBJ2-1
TGCGCCAGCGGCCAAGATTGGGACTACACCAACATTGAGCAGTTCTTC
CASGQDWDYTNIEQFF